Presented here are 11 T cell receptor beta chains from one specimen sequenced in a study of type 1 regulatory T cells. TCRdb used MiXCR to reprocess the reads, holding one entry per CDR3 protein. The profile shows 80,000 to 100,000 distinct CDR3 sequences, roughly 28% of them singletons. The specimen was CD4+ T cells, either the whole sample or a sorted fraction (not recorded which). These receptors all come from a human donor in good health.

This clonotype has only a few counts. The chain has TRBV7-9 and TRBJ2-7, with 15 positions matching TRBD2. This CDR3 spans 18 amino acids. CDR1 and CDR2 from the germline V gene are SEHNR and FQNEAQ (reference sequence). The V gene end was trimmed by 4 bases and the J gene end by 4 bases; junction bases not matched to a gene: 11. The CDR3 protein is CASSYYFGLAGGPYEQYF. The CDR3 DNA reads as TGTGCCAGCAGCTACTACTTTGGACTAGCGGGAGGGCCGTACGAGCAGTACTTC.

The chain couples TRBV7-2 to TRBJ2-1; no definite D call. The CDR3 sequence is 13 residues long. Trimming stripped 3 bases from V and 3 bases from J, with 6 bases between. Germline loops: CDR1 SGHTA, CDR2 FQGNSA. CDR3 nucleotide sequence: TGTGCCAGCAGCTTGAATGGCTACAATGAGCAGTTCTTC. It encodes CASSLNGYNEQFF.

V gene TRBV7-6 combines with J gene TRBJ2-1; the match to TRBD2 covers 9 bases. J lost 0 bases, V lost 4 bases, and 16 bases had no gene match. Germline-derived CDR1 and CDR2 are SGHVS and FNYEAQ. The CDR3 length is 20 residues. The CDR3 region has the DNA TGTGCCAGCAGCTCCTTAACCGCGGGGGGCGGGAGGGCCTCCTACAATGAGCAGTTCTTC. This encodes CASSSLTAGGGRASYNEQFF.

The V and J genes are TRBV19 and TRBJ2-3; no firm D call. The CDR3 totals 12 residues. The V end lost 5 bases, the J end lost 6 bases, and 9 bases lay between the germline ends. CDR1 LNHDA and CDR2 SQIVND come from the germline V gene (reference sequence). The CDR3 loop reads CASSSQSDTQYF. DNA for the CDR3: TGTGCCAGTAGTTCTCAGTCGGATACGCAGTATTTT.

This clonotype was detected only a few times. Here the CDR3 reads CSVGGTGGNQPQHF. The CDR3, as DNA: TGCAGCGTTGGGGGGACAGGGGGTAATCAGCCCCAGCATTTT. This chain joins TRBV29-1 and TRBJ1-5, with 11 nucleotides matching TRBD1. The germline gives CDR1 SQVTM, CDR2 ANQGSEA. The ends lost 4 bases at V and 4 bases at J; junction bases unmatched: 3. The CDR3 is made up of 14 amino acids.

This clonotype occurred a few times. The chain links TRBV20-1 to TRBJ2-2; 10 bases are shared with TRBD2. This CDR3 comprises 16 residues. The ends lost 6 bases at V and 5 bases at J; junction bases unmatched: 12. Germline values: CDR1 DFQATT, CDR2 SNEGSKA (reference sequence). The CDR3 spells CSALPPSGSWTGELFF. In DNA, the CDR3 is TGCAGTGCCCTTCCTCCTAGCGGGAGTTGGACCGGGGAGCTGTTTTTT.

The chain uses TRBV5-1 and TRBJ2-3; tentatively, D is TRBD2 (6 bases). The CDR3 covers 15 residues. Germline V gene sequence: CDR1 SGHRS, CDR2 YFSETQ. V gave up 5 bases and J gave up 4 bases, with 17 bases separating them. CDR3 sequence (DNA): TGCGCCAGCAGTTTACGGGGGACTGGGGCAGATACGCAGTATTTT. As protein: CASSLRGTGADTQYF. Complete variable domain (other parts from reference TRBV5-1 and TRBJ2-3): KAGVTQTPRYLIKTRGQQVTLSCSPISGHRSVSWYQQTPGQGLQFLFEYFSETQRNKGNFPGRFSGRQFSNSRSEMNVSTLELGDSALYLCASSLRGTGADTQYFGPGTRLTVL.

This clonotype was seen a handful of times. The chain couples TRBV2 to TRBJ2-7; 7 bases map to TRBD2. Germline lookup yields CDR1 SNHLY and CDR2 FYNNEI. V lost 10 bases and J lost 6; bases outside the gene matches: 3. This CDR3 contains 10 residues. The DNA for the CDR3 is TGTGCCATCGGGGGGTTCGAGCAGTACTTC. Translated: CAIGGFEQYF.

The chain has TRBV29-1 and TRBJ2-3; D not certain. CDR1 is SQVTM, CDR2 ANQGSEA, per germline. Trimming took 1 base from V and 3 from J, leaving 8 bases between them. This CDR3 has 13 amino acids. The DNA for the CDR3 is TGCAGCGTTGAAGTTAGCAGGACAGATACGCAGTATTTT. This translates into CSVEVSRTDTQYF.

This clonotype was observed a handful of times. The rearrangement uses TRBV7-2 and TRBJ2-7, with TRBD2 identical over 9 bases. From germline, CDR1 is SGHTA and CDR2 FQGNSA. The CDR3 extends over 14 amino acids. Losses at the gene ends were 5 bases for V and 4 bases for J; bases not matched to a gene: 6. CDR3 nucleotides: TGTGCCAGCAGCCCCGGACTAGCGTTTTACGAGCAGTACTTC. Translated, it gives CASSPGLAFYEQYF. The full variable domain, rest sourced from reference TRBV7-2 and TRBJ2-7, is GAGVSQSPSNKVTEKGKDVELRCDPISGHTALYWYRQSLGQGLEFLIYFQGNSAPDKSGLPSDRFSAERTGGSVSTLTIQRTQQEDSAVYLCASSPGLAFYEQYFGPGTRLTVT.

The chain joins TRBV5-6 to TRBJ1-6; 7 bases are shared with TRBD1. CDR1 is SGHDT, CDR2 YYEEEE, per germline. V lost 0 bases, J lost 7 bases, and 1 base stayed unmatched. The CDR3 runs to 14 residues. This CDR3 is CASSLEQGNSPLHF. CDR3 DNA: TGTGCCAGCAGCTTGGAACAGGGGAATTCACCCCTCCACTTT.